Listed below are T cell receptor beta chains from one sample, sequenced in a study of T cell changes during pregnancy in multiple sclerosis. Profiled with immunoSEQ multiplex PCR; TCRdb holds only in-frame clones, not every one. Of around 45,000 clones in the sample, 85% to 95% were seen once. The material sequenced was CD4+ T cells from peripheral blood mononuclear cells, taken in the third trimester of pregnancy. The receptors come from a female donor with multiple sclerosis, enrolled in a pregnancy study. CDR3s include the opening cysteine and the closing phenylalanine or tryptophan. Fields, in order: D gene, CDR3 length, J gene, V gene, clone size, CDR3 DNA, CDR3 protein. D genes are given only for firm matches. Expanded clones get a size class; other rows say once, few or many, or leave the size out.

D: -
length: 14
J: TRBJ1-2
V: TRBV29-1
size: -
DNA: TGCAGCGTTGAACTCGGACACCAACCCGGTGGCTACACCTTC
CDR3: CSVELGHQPGGYTF

D: -
length: 11
J: TRBJ2-7
V: TRBV11-3
size: -
DNA: TGTGCCAGCAGCTCCCTCTACGAGCAGTACTTC
CDR3: CASSSLYEQYF

D: TRBD2
length: 14
J: TRBJ2-1
V: TRBV7-3
size: -
DNA: TGTGCCAGCAGTCTAACTAGCGGGAGTGGTGAGCAGTTCTTC
CDR3: CASSLTSGSGEQFF

D: TRBD1
length: 13
J: TRBJ2-7
V: TRBV6-5
size: -
DNA: TGTGCCAGCAGAACAGGGGGAGTGTACGAGCAGTACTTC
CDR3: CASRTGGVYEQYF

D: -
length: 15
J: TRBJ1-2
V: TRBV27
size: -
DNA: TGTGCCAGCAGTCCGCTTAGGGCAGGGGTTAGCGGCTACACCTTC
CDR3: CASSPLRAGVSGYTF

D: -
length: 14
J: TRBJ2-1
V: TRBV28
size: -
DNA: TGTGCCAGCGTTGAAGCGGGTGGAGGGGATGAGCAGTTCTTC
CDR3: CASVEAGGGDEQFF

D: -
length: 15
J: TRBJ2-7
V: TRBV4-2
size: -
DNA: TGTGCCAGCAGCCAAGATCTTGGCAGGGCAGGCGAGCAGTACTTC
CDR3: CASSQDLGRAGEQYF

D: TRBD1
length: 15
J: TRBJ2-1
V: TRBV7-2
size: -
DNA: TGTGCCAGCAGCTCATGGGACAGGCTTTCCAATGAGCAGTTCTTC
CDR3: CASSSWDRLSNEQFF

D: TRBD1
length: 15
J: TRBJ2-7
V: TRBV7-9
size: -
DNA: TGTGCCAGCAGCTTAGGCGCAGGGGGCTCCTACGAGCAGTACTTC
CDR3: CASSLGAGGSYEQYF

D: TRBD2
length: 16
J: TRBJ2-3
V: TRBV6-6
size: -
DNA: TGTGCCAGCAGTTACTCGGCTAGCGGGAGTCGAGATACGCAGTATTTT
CDR3: CASSYSASGSRDTQYF

D: TRBD1
length: 14
J: TRBJ2-5
V: TRBV6-5
size: -
DNA: TGTGCCAGCAGGGAGACAGGGGGTCGTGAGACCCAGTACTTC
CDR3: CASRETGGRETQYF

D: -
length: 13
J: TRBJ2-7
V: TRBV7-2
size: once
DNA: TGTGCCAGCAAATCCGATAGCTCCTACGAGCAGTACTTC
CDR3: CASKSDSSYEQYF

D: -
length: 13
J: TRBJ2-3
V: TRBV7-2
size: -
DNA: TGTGCCAGCAGCTTAAGCAGGGGAGATACGCAGTATTTT
CDR3: CASSLSRGDTQYF

D: -
length: 12
J: TRBJ2-3
V: TRBV7-9
size: -
DNA: TGTGCCAGCAGCCTGGGGCCAGGCCGCGCGGATTTT
CDR3: CASSLGPGRADF

D: -
length: 13
J: TRBJ1-1
V: TRBV30
size: -
DNA: TGTGCCCTCCGGGCCTCCAGGGCCACTGAAGCTTTCTTT
CDR3: CALRASRATEAFF

D: TRBD2
length: 16
J: TRBJ2-1
V: TRBV11-3
size: -
DNA: TGTGCCAGCAGCCCCGTCGGGACTAGCGGGGACAATGAGCAGTTCTTC
CDR3: CASSPVGTSGDNEQFF

D: TRBD2
length: 18
J: TRBJ2-1
V: TRBV7-8
size: -
DNA: TGTGCCAGCAGCTTAGGCCCACGCGGGATAGCGGGAGGTGGGGAGCAGTTCTTC
CDR3: CASSLGPRGIAGGGEQFF

D: TRBD2
length: 16
J: TRBJ2-5
V: TRBV15
size: -
DNA: TGTGCCACCAGCAGAGGCACTAGCGGGAGCCCAGAGACCCAGTACTTC
CDR3: CATSRGTSGSPETQYF

D: TRBD2
length: 17
J: TRBJ2-7
V: TRBV5-6
size: -
DNA: TGTGCCAGCAGCCCTAGGGCCTTGGCTAGCGGGAGCTACGAGCAGTACTTC
CDR3: CASSPRALASGSYEQYF

D: -
length: 15
J: TRBJ2-2
V: TRBV9
size: -
DNA: TGTGCCAGCAGGGGGGCTAGCGGAGGTTCCGGGGAGCTGTTTTTT
CDR3: CASRGASGGSGELFF

D: TRBD1
length: 13
J: TRBJ1-1
V: TRBV7-8
size: -
DNA: TGTGCCAGCAGCTGGACAGGGAACACTGAAGCTTTCTTT
CDR3: CASSWTGNTEAFF

D: -
length: 14
J: TRBJ2-2
V: TRBV16
size: -
DNA: TGTGCCAGCAGCCAACTGGGAGACACCGGGGAGCTGTTTTTT
CDR3: CASSQLGDTGELFF

D: TRBD1
length: 16
J: TRBJ1-6
V: TRBV14
size: -
DNA: TGTGCCAGCAGCCAGAGGACAGGGGGTTATAATTCACCCCTCCACTTT
CDR3: CASSQRTGGYNSPLHF

D: -
length: 12
J: TRBJ1-2
V: TRBV11-3
size: once
DNA: TGTGCCAGCAGCTTAGCCGGGGTGGGCTACACCTTC
CDR3: CASSLAGVGYTF

D: TRBD2
length: 16
J: TRBJ2-1
V: TRBV11-3
size: -
DNA: TGTGCCAGCAGCTTAGACGGGCGGGAGGGTAGGAGAGAGCAGTTCTTC
CDR3: CASSLDGREGRREQFF

D: TRBD2
length: 15
J: TRBJ2-5
V: TRBV28
size: -
DNA: TGTGCCAGCACCTCCTGGCGGGAGGGATCCGAGACCCAGTACTTC
CDR3: CASTSWREGSETQYF

D: -
length: 16
J: TRBJ1-5
V: TRBV12-1
size: -
DNA: TGTGCCAGCAGCTTTGCTTTCAGGGGAGGCAATCAGCCCCAGCATTTT
CDR3: CASSFAFRGGNQPQHF

D: TRBD1
length: 15
J: TRBJ1-1
V: TRBV4-3
size: -
DNA: TGCGCCAGCAGCCAGGGAGGCCCAGGGGGCACTGAAGCTTTCTTT
CDR3: CASSQGGPGGTEAFF

D: TRBD1
length: 15
J: TRBJ2-5
V: TRBV27
size: -
DNA: TGTGCCAGCAGTTTAGGACAGGGGGCGGGAGAGACCCAGTACTTC
CDR3: CASSLGQGAGETQYF

D: -
length: 19
J: TRBJ1-3
V: TRBV19
size: -
DNA: TGTGCCAGTACCGCCACGTTAGGACAGAACTCCCCCTCTGGAAACACCATATATTTT
CDR3: CASTATLGQNSPSGNTIYF

D: TRBD1
length: 11
J: TRBJ2-7
V: TRBV5-6
size: -
DNA: TGTGCCAGCAGCTTCGGGACAGGGCAGTACTTC
CDR3: CASSFGTGQYF

D: -
length: 15
J: TRBJ1-4
V: TRBV28
size: -
DNA: TGTGCCAGCAGCTTAGCCGGGACATATAATGAAAAACTGTTTTTT
CDR3: CASSLAGTYNEKLFF

D: TRBD1
length: 13
J: TRBJ1-1
V: TRBV7-2
size: -
DNA: TGTGCCAGCAGCTGGGACAGGAACACTGAAGCTTTCTTT
CDR3: CASSWDRNTEAFF

D: -
length: 15
J: TRBJ2-1
V: TRBV5-6
size: -
DNA: TGTGCCAGCAGTCCAGGCTTGTCTCGGCGCAATGAGCAGTTCTTC
CDR3: CASSPGLSRRNEQFF

D: TRBD2
length: 17
J: TRBJ2-1
V: TRBV18
size: -
DNA: TGTGCCAGCTCACCGGGACTAGGGATAGGGGGAGACAATGAGCAGTTCTTC
CDR3: CASSPGLGIGGDNEQFF

D: TRBD1
length: 15
J: TRBJ2-2
V: TRBV6-5
size: -
DNA: TGTGCCAGCAGCCGGGACAGGGCCAACACCGGGGAGCTGTTTTTT
CDR3: CASSRDRANTGELFF

D: TRBD1
length: 14
J: TRBJ2-7
V: TRBV30
size: -
DNA: TGTGCCTGGAGTCGACAGGGTAGCTCCTACGAGCAGTACTTC
CDR3: CAWSRQGSSYEQYF

D: -
length: 13
J: TRBJ2-7
V: TRBV28
size: -
DNA: TGTGCCAGCCAGGAGGGGGCAATCTACGAGCAGTACTTC
CDR3: CASQEGAIYEQYF

D: -
length: 15
J: TRBJ1-4
V: TRBV28
size: -
DNA: TGTGCCAGCAGTTTAACGGACAGTGGGCACGAAAAACTGTTTTTT
CDR3: CASSLTDSGHEKLFF

D: -
length: 14
J: TRBJ2-7
V: TRBV21-1
size: -
DNA: TGTGCCAGCAGCATCGCTAGCGGGAGAGGCGAGCAGTACTTC
CDR3: CASSIASGRGEQYF

D: TRBD1
length: 13
J: TRBJ1-1
V: TRBV7-8
size: -
DNA: TGTGCCAGCAGCCCAAAACAGGGGACTGAAGCTTTCTTT
CDR3: CASSPKQGTEAFF

D: TRBD2
length: 15
J: TRBJ2-7
V: TRBV29-1
size: -
DNA: TGCAGCGTGGGCGACACGGGCGGGAGCTCCTACGAGCAGTACTTC
CDR3: CSVGDTGGSSYEQYF

D: -
length: 16
J: TRBJ2-7
V: TRBV15
size: few
DNA: TGTGCCACCAGCAGACTCGGCGGGACGAAAGCCTACGAGCAGTACTTC
CDR3: CATSRLGGTKAYEQYF

D: -
length: 13
J: TRBJ1-1
V: TRBV19
size: -
DNA: TGTGCCAGTAGGGTCGCAGTAAACACTGAAGCTTTCTTT
CDR3: CASRVAVNTEAFF

D: TRBD1
length: 14
J: TRBJ2-2
V: TRBV30
size: -
DNA: TGTGCCTGGATTCAAGACAGGGTCACCGGGGAGCTGTTTTTT
CDR3: CAWIQDRVTGELFF

D: TRBD2
length: 16
J: TRBJ2-1
V: TRBV7-2
size: -
DNA: TGTGCCAGCAGCTTAGCGGGACTAGCGAGCTACAATGAGCAGTTCTTC
CDR3: CASSLAGLASYNEQFF

D: TRBD1
length: 15
J: TRBJ2-1
V: TRBV5-6
size: -
DNA: TGTGCCAGCAGCTTCCGGGACAGGATCAACAATGAGCAGTTCTTC
CDR3: CASSFRDRINNEQFF

D: -
length: 12
J: TRBJ2-1
V: TRBV29-1
size: -
DNA: TGCAGCGTTGAGAGAGGGAATAATGAGCAGTTCTTC
CDR3: CSVERGNNEQFF

D: -
length: 15
J: TRBJ2-3
V: TRBV12-5
size: -
DNA: TGTGCTAGTGGTTTGAGTAGCACGGGCACAGATACGCAGTATTTT
CDR3: CASGLSSTGTDTQYF

D: TRBD1
length: 13
J: TRBJ1-4
V: TRBV5-4
size: -
DNA: TGTGCCAGCAGCTTGGACAGGGGTGAAAAACTGTTTTTT
CDR3: CASSLDRGEKLFF

D: -
length: 15
J: TRBJ1-2
V: TRBV29-1
size: once
DNA: TGCAGCGTGGAAGACAGCCTAGAGGAGGACTATGGCTACACCTTC
CDR3: CSVEDSLEEDYGYTF

D: TRBD2
length: 17
J: TRBJ2-3
V: TRBV11-3
size: -
DNA: TGTGCCAGCAGCTTAGCGGGAGGTACTCTTAGCACAGATACGCAGTATTTT
CDR3: CASSLAGGTLSTDTQYF

D: -
length: 15
J: TRBJ1-2
V: TRBV15
size: -
DNA: TGTGCCACCAGCAGAGATTCGCGCAGGAACTATGGCTACACCTTC
CDR3: CATSRDSRRNYGYTF

D: TRBD1
length: 20
J: TRBJ2-6
V: TRBV11-3
size: -
DNA: TGTGCCAGCAGCCCAGGGACAGGAGTTCTTACGAGCTCTGGGGCCAACGTCCTGACTTTC
CDR3: CASSPGTGVLTSSGANVLTF

D: TRBD2
length: 14
J: TRBJ2-3
V: TRBV2
size: -
DNA: TGTGCCAGCAGTGCTAGCGGGAGCACAGATACGCAGTATTTT
CDR3: CASSASGSTDTQYF

D: -
length: 12
J: TRBJ2-2
V: TRBV6-5
size: -
DNA: TGTGCCAGCAGTCTCCCAGGCGGGGAGCTGTTTTTT
CDR3: CASSLPGGELFF

D: TRBD1
length: 16
J: TRBJ2-7
V: TRBV4-2
size: -
DNA: TGTGCCAGCAGCCAAGATACCATACAGGGGGCATACGAGCAGTACTTC
CDR3: CASSQDTIQGAYEQYF